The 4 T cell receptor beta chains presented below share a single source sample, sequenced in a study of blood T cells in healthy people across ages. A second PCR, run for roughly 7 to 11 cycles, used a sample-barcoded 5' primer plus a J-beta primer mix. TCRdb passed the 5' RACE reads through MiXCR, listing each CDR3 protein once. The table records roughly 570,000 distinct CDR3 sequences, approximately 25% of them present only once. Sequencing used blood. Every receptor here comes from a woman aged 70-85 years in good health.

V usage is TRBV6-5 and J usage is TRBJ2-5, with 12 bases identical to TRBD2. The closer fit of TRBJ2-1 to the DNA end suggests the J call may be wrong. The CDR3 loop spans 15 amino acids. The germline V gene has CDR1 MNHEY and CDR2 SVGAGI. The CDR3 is CASSSGTSGSRGQFF. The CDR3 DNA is TGTGCCAGCAGTTCCGGGACTAGCGGGTCCCGGGGGCAGTTCTTC.

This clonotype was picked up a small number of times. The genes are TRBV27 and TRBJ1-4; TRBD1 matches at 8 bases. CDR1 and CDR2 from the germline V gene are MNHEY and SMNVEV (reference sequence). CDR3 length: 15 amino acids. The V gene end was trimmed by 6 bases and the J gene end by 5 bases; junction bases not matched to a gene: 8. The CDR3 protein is CASSTTGTGNEKLFF. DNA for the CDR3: TGTGCCAGCAGCACTACCGGGACAGGCAATGAAAAACTGTTTTTT.

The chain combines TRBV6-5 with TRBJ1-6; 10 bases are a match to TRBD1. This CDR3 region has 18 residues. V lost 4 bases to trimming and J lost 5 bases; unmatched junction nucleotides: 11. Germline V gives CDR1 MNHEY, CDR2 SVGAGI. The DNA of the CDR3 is TGTGCCAGCAGTTTCACACCGGGACAGGGGATAGATAATTCACCCCTCCACTTT. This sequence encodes CASSFTPGQGIDNSPLHF.

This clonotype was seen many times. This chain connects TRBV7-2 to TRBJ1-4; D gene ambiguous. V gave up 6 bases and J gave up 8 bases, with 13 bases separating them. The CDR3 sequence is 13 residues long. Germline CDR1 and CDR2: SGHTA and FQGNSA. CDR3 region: CASSPREGEKLFF. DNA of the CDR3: TGTGCCAGCAGTCCCCGGGAGGGAGAAAAACTGTTTTTT.